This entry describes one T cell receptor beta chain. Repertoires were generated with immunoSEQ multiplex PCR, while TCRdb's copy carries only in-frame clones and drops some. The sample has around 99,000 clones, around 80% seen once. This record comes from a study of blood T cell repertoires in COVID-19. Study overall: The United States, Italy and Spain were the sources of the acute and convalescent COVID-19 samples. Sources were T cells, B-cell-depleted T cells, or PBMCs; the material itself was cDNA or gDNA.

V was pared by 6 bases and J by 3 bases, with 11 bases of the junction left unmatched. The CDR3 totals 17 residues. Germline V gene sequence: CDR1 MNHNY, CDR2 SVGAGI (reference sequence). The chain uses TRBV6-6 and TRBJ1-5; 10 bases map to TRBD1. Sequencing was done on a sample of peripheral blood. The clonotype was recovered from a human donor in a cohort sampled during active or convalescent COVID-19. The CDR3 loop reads CASRRSSGQGVNQPQHF. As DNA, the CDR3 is TGTGCCAGCAGGCGAAGTTCCGGACAGGGGGTCAATCAGCCCCAGCATTTT.